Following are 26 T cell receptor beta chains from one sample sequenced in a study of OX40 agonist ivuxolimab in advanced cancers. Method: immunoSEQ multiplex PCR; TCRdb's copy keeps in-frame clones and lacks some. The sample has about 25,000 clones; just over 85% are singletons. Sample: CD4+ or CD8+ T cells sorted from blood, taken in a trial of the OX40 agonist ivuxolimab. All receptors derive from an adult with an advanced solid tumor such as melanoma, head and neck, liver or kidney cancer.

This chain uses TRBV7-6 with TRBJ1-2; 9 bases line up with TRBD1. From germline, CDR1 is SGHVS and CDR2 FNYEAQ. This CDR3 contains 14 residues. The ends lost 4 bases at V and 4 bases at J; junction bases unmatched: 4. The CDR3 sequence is CASSSGQGTYGYTF. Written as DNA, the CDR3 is TGTGCCAGCAGCTCGGGACAGGGAACCTATGGCTACACCTTC.

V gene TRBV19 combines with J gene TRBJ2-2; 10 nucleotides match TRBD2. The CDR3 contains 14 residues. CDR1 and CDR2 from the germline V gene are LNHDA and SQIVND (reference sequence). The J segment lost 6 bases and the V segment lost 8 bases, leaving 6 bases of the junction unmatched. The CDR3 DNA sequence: TGTGCCAGTCTAGCGGGAGTATTTGCCGGGGAGCTGTTTTTT. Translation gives CASLAGVFAGELFF.

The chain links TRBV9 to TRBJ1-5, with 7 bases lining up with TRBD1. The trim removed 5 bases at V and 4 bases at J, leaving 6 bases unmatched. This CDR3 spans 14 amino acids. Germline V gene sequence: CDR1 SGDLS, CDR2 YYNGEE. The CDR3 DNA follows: TGTGCCAGCAGTGGGACAGCAATGAATCAGCCCCAGCATTTT. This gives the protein CASSGTAMNQPQHF. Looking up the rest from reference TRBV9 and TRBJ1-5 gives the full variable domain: DSGVTQTPKHLITATGQRVTLRCSPRSGDLSVYWYQQSLDQGLQFLIQYYNGEERAKGNILERFSAQQFPDLHSELNLSSLELGDSALYFCASSGTAMNQPQHFGDGTRLSIL.

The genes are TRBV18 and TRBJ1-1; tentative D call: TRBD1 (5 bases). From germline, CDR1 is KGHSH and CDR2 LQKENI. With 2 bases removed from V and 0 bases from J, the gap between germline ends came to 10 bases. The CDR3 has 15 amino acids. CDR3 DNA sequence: TGTGCCAGCTCACCAGGGGCATTTATGAACACTGAAGCTTTCTTT. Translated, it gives CASSPGAFMNTEAFF. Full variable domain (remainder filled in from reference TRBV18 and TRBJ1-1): NAGVMQNPRHLVRRRGQEARLRCSPMKGHSHVYWYRQLPEEGLKFMVYLQKENIIDESGMPKERFSAEFPKEGPSILRIQQVVRGDSAAYFCASSPGAFMNTEAFFGQGTRLTVV.

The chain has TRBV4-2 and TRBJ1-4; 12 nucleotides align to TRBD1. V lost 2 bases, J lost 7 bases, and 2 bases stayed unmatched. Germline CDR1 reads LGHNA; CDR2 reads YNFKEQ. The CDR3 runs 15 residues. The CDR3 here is CASSQPGQGAEKLFF. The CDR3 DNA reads TGTGCCAGCAGCCAACCGGGACAGGGGGCTGAAAAACTGTTTTTT.

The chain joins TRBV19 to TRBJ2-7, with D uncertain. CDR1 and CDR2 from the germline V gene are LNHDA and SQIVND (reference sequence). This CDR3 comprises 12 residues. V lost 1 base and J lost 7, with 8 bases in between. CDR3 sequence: CASSIGASEQYF. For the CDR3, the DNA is TGTGCCAGTAGTATAGGCGCGAGTGAGCAGTACTTC.

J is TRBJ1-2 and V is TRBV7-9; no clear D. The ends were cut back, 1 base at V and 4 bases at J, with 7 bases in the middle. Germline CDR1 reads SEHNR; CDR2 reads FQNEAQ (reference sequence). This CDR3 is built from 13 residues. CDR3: CASSLGQSYGYTF. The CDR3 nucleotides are TGTGCCAGCAGCTTAGGACAATCCTATGGCTACACCTTC.

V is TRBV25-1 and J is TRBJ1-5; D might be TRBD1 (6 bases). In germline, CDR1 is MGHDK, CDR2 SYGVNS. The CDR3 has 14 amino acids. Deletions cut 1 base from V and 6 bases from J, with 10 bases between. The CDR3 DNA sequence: TGTGCCAGCAGTGAATTAGGGGGTACTCAGCCCCAGCATTTT. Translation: CASSELGGTQPQHF.

The CDR3, as DNA: TGTGCCAGCAGTGAACTAATGGAGGCACCCATTCAGTACTTC. Translating gives CASSELMEAPIQYF. This chain uses TRBV6-1 with TRBJ2-4; a weak D match, TRBD2 (5 bases). The germline gives CDR1 MNHNS, CDR2 SASEGT. Trimming removed 2 bases at V and 9 bases at J, with 14 bases between. This CDR3 has 14 amino acids.

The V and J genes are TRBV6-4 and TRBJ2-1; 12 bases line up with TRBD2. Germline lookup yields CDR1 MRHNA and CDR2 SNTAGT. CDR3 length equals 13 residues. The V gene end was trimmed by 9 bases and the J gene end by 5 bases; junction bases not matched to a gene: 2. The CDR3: CASGLAGNNEQFF. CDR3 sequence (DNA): TGTGCCAGTGGACTAGCGGGGAACAATGAGCAGTTCTTC.

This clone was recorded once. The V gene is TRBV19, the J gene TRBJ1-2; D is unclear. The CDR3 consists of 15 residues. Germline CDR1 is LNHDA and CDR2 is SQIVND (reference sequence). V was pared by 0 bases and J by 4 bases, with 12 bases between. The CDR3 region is CASSIDLGGGYGYTF. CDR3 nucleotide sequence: TGTGCCAGTAGTATAGATCTCGGAGGCGGCTATGGCTACACCTTC.

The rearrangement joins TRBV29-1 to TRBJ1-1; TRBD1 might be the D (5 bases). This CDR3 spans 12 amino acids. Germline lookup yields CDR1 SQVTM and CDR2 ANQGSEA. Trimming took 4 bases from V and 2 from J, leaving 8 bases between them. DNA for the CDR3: TGCAGCGTTGCCGGGGACAACACTGAAGCTTTCTTT. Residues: CSVAGDNTEAFF.

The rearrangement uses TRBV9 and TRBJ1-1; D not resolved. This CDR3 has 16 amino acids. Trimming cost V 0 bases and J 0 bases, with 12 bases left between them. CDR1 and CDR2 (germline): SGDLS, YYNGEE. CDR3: CASSVEEEGVNTEAFF. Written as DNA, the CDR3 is TGTGCCAGCAGCGTAGAAGAAGAGGGAGTGAACACTGAAGCTTTCTTT.

In nucleotides, the CDR3 is TGTGCCAGCTCGTTTACAGGGTTCTATGGCTACACCTTC. It is translated as CASSFTGFYGYTF. The rearrangement links TRBV6-1 to TRBJ1-2; D is possibly TRBD1 (6 bases). Trimming took 8 bases from V and 4 from J, leaving 14 bases between them. CDR3 length: 13 residues. The germline CDR1 and CDR2 sequences are MNHNS and SASEGT.

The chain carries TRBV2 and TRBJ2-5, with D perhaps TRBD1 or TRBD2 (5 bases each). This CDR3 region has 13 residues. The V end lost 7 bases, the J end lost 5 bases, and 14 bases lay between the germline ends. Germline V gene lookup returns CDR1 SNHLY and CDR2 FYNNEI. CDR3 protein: CASIWERGETQYF. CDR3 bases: TGTGCCAGCATATGGGAGAGGGGTGAGACCCAGTACTTC.

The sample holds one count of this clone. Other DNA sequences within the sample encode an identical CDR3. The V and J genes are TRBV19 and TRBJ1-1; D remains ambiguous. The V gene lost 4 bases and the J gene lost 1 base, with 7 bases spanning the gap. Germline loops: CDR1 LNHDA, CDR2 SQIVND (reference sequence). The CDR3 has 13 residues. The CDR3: CASSTQGNTEAFF. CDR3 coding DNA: TGTGCCAGTAGTACTCAAGGGAACACTGAAGCTTTCTTT.

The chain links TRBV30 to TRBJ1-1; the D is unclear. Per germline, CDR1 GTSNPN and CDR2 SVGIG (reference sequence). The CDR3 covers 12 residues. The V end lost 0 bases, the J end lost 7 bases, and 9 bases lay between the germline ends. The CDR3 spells CAWSVSDIEAFF. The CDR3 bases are TGTGCCTGGAGTGTTTCCGATATTGAAGCTTTCTTT.

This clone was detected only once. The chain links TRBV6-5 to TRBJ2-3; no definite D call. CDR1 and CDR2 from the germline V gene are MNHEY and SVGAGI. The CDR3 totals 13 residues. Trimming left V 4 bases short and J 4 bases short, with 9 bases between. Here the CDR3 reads CASSFAFPDTQYF. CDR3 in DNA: TGTGCCAGCAGTTTCGCGTTCCCAGATACGCAGTATTTT.

The CDR3 is CASSQVDGSYEQYF. Here the CDR3 DNA reads TGCGCCAGCAGCCAAGTAGATGGCTCCTACGAGCAGTACTTC. J is TRBJ2-7 and V is TRBV4-1; unclear D gene. Germline V gene sequence: CDR1 MGHRA, CDR2 YSYEKL. This CDR3 spans 14 amino acids. Trimming took off 1 base at V and 0 bases at J, with 7 bases between the two ends.

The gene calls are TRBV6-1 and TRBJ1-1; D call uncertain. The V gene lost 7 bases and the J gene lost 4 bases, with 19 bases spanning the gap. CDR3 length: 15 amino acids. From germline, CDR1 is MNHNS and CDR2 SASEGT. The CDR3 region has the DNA TGTGCCAGCACTATCCCCGGACTTCTTGGCACTGAAGCTTTCTTT. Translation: CASTIPGLLGTEAFF.

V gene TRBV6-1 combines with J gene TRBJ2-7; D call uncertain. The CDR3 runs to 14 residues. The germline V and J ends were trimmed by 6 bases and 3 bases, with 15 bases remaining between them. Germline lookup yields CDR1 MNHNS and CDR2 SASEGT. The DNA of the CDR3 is TGTGCCAGCAGCCCTACCGGACGAAGCTACGAGCAGTACTTC. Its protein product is CASSPTGRSYEQYF.

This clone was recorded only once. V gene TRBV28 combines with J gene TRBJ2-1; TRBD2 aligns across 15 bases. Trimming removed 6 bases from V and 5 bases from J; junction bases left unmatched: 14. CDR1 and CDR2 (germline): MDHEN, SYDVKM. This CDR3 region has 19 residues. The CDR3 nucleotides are TGTGCCAGCAGCCCCGTTCCCGGGACTAGCGGGGGGCGGGACAATGAGCAGTTCTTC. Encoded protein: CASSPVPGTSGGRDNEQFF.

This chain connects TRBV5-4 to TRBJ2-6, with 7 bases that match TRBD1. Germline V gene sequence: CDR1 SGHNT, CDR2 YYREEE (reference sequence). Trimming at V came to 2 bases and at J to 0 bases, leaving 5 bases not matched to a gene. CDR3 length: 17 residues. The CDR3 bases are TGTGCCAGCAGCTTTGACAGGGTGGGCTCTGGGGCCAACGTCCTGACTTTC. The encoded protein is CASSFDRVGSGANVLTF.

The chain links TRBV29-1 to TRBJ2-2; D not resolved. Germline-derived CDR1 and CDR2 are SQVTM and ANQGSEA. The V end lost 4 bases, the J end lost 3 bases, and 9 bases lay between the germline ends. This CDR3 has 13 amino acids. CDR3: CSVVRPHTGELFF. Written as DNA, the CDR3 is TGCAGCGTTGTTCGCCCCCACACCGGGGAGCTGTTTTTT.

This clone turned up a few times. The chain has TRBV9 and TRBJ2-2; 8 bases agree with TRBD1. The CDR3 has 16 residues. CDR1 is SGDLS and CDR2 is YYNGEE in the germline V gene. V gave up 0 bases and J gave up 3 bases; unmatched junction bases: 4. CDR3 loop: CASSVDGRGHTGELFF. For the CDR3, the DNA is TGTGCCAGCAGCGTAGATGGCAGGGGGCACACCGGGGAGCTGTTTTTT.

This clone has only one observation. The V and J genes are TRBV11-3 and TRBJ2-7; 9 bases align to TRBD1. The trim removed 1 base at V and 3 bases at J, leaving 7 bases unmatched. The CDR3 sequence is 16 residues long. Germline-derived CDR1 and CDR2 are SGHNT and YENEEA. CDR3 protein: CASSLGTQGAYYEQYF. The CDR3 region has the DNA TGTGCCAGCAGCTTAGGAACACAGGGGGCCTACTACGAGCAGTACTTC.